This T cell receptor beta chain is from a study of response to subunit inactivated influenza vaccine. CDR1 and CDR2 (germline): SGHVT, SQSDAQ. The CDR3 has 9 amino acids. TCRdb recomputed calls from the RT-PCR reads with MiXCR, one row per CDR3 protein. The data show hundreds of thousands of distinct CDR3 sequences, 11% seen once. This clonotype was detected only a few times. At one of its ends the junction is not consistent with the germline gene, which may arise from a read error. These data were also filed under a second study, of T cells expressing NK-cell markers. Per that study: Researchers built TCR beta cDNA using 5'RACE template switching with UMIs.

The receptor's source is a man aged 50-59 years who received an inactivated influenza vaccine. The chain carries TRBV7-4 and TRBJ2-7, with D possibly TRBD1 on 6 matching bases. This specimen was PBMCs from blood, taken on the day of vaccination. CDR3 loop: CARGGWENF. Here the CDR3 DNA reads TGTGCCAGAGGGGGTTGGGAGAACTTC.